This T cell receptor beta chain was sequenced for a study of OX40 agonist ivuxolimab in advanced cancers. About the study: Patients were dosed with the agonistic anti-OX40 (CD134) antibody ivuxolimab.

Study-wide points: Low normalized T-cell clonal expansion also characterized some of the nonresponders. On average, CD8+ T cells showed a greater number of expanded clones than CD4+. Among expanded peripheral T cells, antigen specificity went undetermined.

The V end was cut by 3 bases, the J end by 2 bases, with 12 bases between. CDR1 is SGDLS and CDR2 is YYNGEE in the germline V gene. The CDR3 contains 15 residues. The assay was immunoSEQ multiplex PCR, and TCRdb's table has in-frame clones only and misses some. The table has 95,000 to 110,000 clones, around 90% seen once; the top ten hold about 1.2%. This clone was counted once. Its antigen is not identified. This receptor was identified in an adult with an advanced solid tumor such as melanoma, head and neck, liver or kidney cancer. The source material was CD4+ or CD8+ T cells sorted from blood, sampled in a trial of the OX40 agonist ivuxolimab. The chain recombines TRBV9 with TRBJ2-1, with D maybe TRBD1 (6 bases). CDR3 DNA sequence: TGTGCCAGCAGCGACAGGGCCCAGGCCTACAATGAGCAGTTCTTC. As protein: CASSDRAQAYNEQFF.